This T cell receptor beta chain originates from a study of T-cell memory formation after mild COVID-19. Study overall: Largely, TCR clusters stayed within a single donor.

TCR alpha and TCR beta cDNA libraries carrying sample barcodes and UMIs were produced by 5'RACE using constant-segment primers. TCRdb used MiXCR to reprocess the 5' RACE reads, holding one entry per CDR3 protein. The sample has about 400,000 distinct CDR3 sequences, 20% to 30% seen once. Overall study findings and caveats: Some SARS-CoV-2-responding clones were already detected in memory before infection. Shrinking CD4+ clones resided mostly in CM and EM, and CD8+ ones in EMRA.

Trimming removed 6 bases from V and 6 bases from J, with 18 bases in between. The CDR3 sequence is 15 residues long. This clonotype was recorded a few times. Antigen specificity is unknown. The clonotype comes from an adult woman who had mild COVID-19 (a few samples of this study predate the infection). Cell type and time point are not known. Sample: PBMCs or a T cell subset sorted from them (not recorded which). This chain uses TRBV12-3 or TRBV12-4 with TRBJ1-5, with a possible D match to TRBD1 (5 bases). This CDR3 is CASSPPGVPGQPQHF. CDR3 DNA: TGTGCCAGCAGCCCCCCGGGGGTTCCGGGTCAGCCCCAGCATTTT.